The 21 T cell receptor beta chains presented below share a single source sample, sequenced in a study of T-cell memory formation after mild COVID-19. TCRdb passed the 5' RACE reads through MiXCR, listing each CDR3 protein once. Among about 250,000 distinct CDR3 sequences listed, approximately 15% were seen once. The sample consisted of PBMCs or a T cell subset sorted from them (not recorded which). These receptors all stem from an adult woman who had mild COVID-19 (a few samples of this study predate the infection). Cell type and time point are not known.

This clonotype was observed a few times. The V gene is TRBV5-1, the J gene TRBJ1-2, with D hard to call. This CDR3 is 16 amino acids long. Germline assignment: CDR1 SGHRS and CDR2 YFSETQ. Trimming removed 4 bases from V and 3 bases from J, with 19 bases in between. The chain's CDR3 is CASSREGSPADYGYTF. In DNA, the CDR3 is TGCGCCAGCAGCCGTGAAGGTAGCCCTGCTGACTATGGCTACACCTTC.

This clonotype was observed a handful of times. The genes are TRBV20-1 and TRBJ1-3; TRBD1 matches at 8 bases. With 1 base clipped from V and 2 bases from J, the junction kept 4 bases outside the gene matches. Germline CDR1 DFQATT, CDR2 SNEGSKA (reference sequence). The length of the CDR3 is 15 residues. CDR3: CSARAATGAGNTIYF. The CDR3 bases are TGCAGTGCTAGAGCAGCGACAGGGGCTGGAAACACCATATATTTT.

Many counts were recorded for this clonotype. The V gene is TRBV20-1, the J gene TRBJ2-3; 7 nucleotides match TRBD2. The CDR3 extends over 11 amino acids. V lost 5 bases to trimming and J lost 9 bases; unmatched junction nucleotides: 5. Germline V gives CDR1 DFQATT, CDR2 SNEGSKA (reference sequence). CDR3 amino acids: CSAPREGTQYF. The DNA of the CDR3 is TGCAGTGCTCCAAGGGAGGGGACGCAGTATTTT.

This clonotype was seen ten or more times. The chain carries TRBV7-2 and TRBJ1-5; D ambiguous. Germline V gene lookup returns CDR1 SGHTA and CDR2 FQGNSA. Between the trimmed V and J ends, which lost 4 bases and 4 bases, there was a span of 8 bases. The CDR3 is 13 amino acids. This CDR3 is CASSSRGNQPQHF. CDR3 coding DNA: TGTGCCAGCAGCTCAAGAGGGAATCAGCCCCAGCATTTT.

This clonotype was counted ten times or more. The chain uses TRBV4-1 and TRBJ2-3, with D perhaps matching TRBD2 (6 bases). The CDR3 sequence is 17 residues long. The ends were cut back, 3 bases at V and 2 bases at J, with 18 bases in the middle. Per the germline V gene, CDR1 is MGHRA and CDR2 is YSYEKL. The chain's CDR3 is CASSHSLSGSHTDTQYF. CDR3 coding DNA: TGCGCCAGCAGCCACTCCTTAAGCGGGTCTCACACAGATACGCAGTATTTT.

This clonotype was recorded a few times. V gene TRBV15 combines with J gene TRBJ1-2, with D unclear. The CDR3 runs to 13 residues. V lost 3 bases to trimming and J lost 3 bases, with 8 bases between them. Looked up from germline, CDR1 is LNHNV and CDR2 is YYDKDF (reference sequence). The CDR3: CATSRDRHYGYTF. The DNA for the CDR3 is TGTGCCACCAGCAGGGATAGACACTATGGCTACACCTTC.

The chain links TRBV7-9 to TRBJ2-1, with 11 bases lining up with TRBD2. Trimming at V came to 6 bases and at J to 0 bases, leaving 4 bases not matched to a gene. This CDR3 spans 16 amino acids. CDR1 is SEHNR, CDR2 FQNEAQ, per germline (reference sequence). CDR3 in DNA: TGTGCCAGCAGTGTGACTAGCGGGGACTCCTACAATGAGCAGTTCTTC. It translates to CASSVTSGDSYNEQFF.

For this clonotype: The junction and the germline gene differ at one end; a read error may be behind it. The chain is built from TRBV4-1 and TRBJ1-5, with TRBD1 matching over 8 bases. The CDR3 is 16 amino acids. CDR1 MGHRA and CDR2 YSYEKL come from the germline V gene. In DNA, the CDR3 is TGCGCCAGCAGCCAAGAAGCCAGGGGGCAGGGTCAGCACCAGCATTTT. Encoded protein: CASSQEARGQGQHQHF.

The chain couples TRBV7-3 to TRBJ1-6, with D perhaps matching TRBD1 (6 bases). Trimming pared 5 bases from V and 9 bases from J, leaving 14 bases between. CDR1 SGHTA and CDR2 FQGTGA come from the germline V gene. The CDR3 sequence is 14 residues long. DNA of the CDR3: TGTGCCAGCAGCCCTACAGGGAAGGGTTCACCCCTCCACTTT. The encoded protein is CASSPTGKGSPLHF.

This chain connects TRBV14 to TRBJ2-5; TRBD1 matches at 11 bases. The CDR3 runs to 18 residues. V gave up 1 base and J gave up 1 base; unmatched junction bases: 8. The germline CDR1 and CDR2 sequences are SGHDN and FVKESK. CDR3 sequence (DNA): TGTGCCAGCAGCCAAGGCCCAAGGACAGGGGGCATCCAAGAGACCCAGTACTTC. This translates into CASSQGPRTGGIQETQYF. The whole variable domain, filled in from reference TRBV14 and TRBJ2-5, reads EAGVTQFPSHSVIEKGQTVTLRCDPISGHDNLYWYRRVMGKEIKFLLHFVKESKQDESGMPNNRFLAERTGGTYSTLKVQPAELEDSGVYFCASSQGPRTGGIQETQYFGPGTRLLVL.

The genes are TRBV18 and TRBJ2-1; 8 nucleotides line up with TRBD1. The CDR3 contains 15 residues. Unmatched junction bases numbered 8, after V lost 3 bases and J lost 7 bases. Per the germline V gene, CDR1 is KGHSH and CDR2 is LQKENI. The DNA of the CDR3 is TGTGCCAGCTCACCGCGACAGGGGAACTCGAATGAGCAGTTCTTC. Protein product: CASSPRQGNSNEQFF.

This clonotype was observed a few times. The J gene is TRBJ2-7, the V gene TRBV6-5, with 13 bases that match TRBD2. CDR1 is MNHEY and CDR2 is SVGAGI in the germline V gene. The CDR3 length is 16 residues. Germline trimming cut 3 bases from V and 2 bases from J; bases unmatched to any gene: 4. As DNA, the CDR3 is TGTGCCAGCAGTTATACCGGGACTAGCGGGACCTACGAGCAGTACTTC. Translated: CASSYTGTSGTYEQYF.

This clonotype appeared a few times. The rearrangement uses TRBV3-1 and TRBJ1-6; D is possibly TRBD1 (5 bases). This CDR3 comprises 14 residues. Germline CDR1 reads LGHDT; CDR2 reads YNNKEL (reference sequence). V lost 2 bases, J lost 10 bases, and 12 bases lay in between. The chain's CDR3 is CASSQRQGMSPLHF. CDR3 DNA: TGTGCCAGCAGCCAAAGGCAGGGTATGTCACCCCTCCACTTT.

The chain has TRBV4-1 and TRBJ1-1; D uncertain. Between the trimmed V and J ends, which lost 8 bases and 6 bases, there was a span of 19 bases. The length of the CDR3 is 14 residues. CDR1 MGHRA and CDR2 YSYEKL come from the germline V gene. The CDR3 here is CASSEPSPRPEAFF. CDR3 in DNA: TGCGCCAGCTCCGAGCCCAGCCCGCGCCCTGAAGCTTTCTTT.

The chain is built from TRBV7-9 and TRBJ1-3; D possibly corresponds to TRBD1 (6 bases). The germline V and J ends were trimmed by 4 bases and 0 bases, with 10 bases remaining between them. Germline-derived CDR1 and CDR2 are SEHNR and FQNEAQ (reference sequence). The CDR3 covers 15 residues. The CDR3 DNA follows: TGTGCCAGCAGCTCGACAGGTTTCTCTGGAAACACCATATATTTT. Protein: CASSSTGFSGNTIYF.

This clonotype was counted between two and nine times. The CDR3 loop reads CASGVYNEQFF. The CDR3 nucleotides are TGTGCCAGCGGTGTCTACAATGAGCAGTTCTTC. This chain links TRBV7-9 with TRBJ2-1; no clear D. V was pared by 8 bases and J by 3 bases, with 5 bases between. This CDR3 contains 11 residues. Germline V CDR1 and CDR2: SEHNR, FQNEAQ (reference sequence).

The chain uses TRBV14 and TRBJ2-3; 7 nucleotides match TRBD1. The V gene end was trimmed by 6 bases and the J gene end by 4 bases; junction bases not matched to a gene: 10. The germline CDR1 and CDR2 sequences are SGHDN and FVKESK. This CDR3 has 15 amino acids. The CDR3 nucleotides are TGTGCCAGCAGACCACAGGGGATTGGGGCAGATACGCAGTATTTT. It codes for CASRPQGIGADTQYF.

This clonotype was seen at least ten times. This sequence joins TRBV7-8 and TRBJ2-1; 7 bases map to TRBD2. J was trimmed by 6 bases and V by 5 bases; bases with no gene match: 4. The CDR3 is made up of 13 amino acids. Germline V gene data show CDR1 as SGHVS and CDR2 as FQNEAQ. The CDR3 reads CASSGRTSNEQFF. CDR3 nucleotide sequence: TGTGCCAGCAGCGGAAGGACTAGCAATGAGCAGTTCTTC.

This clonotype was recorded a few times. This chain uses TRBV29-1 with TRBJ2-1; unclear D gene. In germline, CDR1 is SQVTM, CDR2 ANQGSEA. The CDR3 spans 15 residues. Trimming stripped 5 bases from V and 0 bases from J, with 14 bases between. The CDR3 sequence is CSVPPPYVSYNEQFF. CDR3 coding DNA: TGCAGCGTTCCCCCCCCATATGTCTCCTACAATGAGCAGTTCTTC.

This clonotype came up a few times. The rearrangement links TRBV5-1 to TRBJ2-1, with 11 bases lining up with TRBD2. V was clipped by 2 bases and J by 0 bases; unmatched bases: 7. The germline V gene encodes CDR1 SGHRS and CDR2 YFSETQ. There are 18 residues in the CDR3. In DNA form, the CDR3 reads TGCGCCAGCAGCTTAAAAACGGGACTAGCGGACTCCTACAATGAGCAGTTCTTC. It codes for CASSLKTGLADSYNEQFF.

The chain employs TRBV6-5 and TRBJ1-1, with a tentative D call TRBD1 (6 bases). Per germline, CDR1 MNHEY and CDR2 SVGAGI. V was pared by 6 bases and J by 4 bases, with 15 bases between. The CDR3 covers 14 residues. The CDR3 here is CASRPQGGGTEAFF. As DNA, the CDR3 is TGTGCCAGCAGGCCACAGGGCGGGGGCACTGAAGCTTTCTTT.